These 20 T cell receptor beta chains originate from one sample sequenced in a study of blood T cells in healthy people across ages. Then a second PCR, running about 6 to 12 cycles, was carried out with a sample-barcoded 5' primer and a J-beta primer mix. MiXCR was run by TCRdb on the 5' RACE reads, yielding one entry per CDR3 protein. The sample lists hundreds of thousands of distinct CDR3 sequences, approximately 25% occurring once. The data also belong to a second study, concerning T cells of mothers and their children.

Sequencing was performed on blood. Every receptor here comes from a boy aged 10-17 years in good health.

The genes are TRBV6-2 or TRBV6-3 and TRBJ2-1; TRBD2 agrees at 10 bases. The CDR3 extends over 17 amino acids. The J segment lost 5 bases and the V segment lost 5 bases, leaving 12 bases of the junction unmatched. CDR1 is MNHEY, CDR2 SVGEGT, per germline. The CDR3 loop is CASSRAGGRFGNNEQFF. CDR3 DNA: TGTGCCAGCAGTCGAGCGGGGGGGCGATTTGGGAACAATGAGCAGTTCTTC.

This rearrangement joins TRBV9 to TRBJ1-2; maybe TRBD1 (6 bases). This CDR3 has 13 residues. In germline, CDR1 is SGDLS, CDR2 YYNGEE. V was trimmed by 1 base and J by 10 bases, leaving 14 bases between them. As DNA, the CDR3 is TGTGCCAGCAGCGTAACAGGGAAGGATGACTACACCTTC. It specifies CASSVTGKDDYTF.

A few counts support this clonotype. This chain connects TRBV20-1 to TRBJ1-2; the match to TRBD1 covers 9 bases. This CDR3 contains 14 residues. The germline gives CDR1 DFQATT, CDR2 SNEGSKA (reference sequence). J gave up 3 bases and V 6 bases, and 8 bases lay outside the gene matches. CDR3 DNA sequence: TGCAGTGCCCCAAACCGACAGGGGGACTATGGCTACACCTTC. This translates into CSAPNRQGDYGYTF.

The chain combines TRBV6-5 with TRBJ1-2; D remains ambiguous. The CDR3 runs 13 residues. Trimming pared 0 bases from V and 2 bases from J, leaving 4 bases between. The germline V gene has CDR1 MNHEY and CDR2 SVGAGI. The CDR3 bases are TGTGCCAGCAGTTACTCTGAGAACTATGGCTACACCTTC. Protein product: CASSYSENYGYTF.

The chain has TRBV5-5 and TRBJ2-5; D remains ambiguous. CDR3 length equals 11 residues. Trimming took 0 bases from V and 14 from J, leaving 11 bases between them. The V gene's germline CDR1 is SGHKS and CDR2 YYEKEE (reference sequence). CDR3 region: CASSLGTMEYF. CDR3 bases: TGTGCCAGCAGCTTGGGGACGATGGAATACTTC.

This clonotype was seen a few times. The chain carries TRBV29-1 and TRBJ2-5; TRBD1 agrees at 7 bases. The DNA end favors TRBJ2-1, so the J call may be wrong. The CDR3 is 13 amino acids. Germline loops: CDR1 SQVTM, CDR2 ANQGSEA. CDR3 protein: CSVDQTGNNEQFF. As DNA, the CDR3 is TGCAGCGTTGACCAGACAGGGAACAATGAGCAGTTCTTC.

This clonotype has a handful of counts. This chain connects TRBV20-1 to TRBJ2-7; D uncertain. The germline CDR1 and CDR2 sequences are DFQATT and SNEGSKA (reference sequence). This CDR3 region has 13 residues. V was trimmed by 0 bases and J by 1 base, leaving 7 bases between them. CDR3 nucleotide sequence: TGCAGTGCTAGAGATATAGGATCCTACGAGCAGTACTTC. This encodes CSARDIGSYEQYF.

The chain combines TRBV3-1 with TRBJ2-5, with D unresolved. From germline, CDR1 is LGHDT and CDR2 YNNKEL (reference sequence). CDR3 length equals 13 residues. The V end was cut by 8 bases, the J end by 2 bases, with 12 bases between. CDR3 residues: CASRRLLQETQYF. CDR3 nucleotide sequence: TGTGCCAGCCGACGACTGCTACAAGAGACCCAGTACTTC.

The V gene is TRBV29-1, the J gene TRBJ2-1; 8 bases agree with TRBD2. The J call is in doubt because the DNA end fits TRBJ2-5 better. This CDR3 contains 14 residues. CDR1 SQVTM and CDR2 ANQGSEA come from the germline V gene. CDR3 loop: CSVILADYGETQYF. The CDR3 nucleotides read TGCAGCGTTATACTAGCGGATTATGGAGAGACCCAGTACTTC.

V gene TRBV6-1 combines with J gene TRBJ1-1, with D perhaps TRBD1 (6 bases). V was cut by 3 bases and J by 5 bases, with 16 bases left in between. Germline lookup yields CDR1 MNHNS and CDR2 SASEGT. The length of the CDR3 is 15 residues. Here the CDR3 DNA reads TGTGCCAGCAGTGAGAGGGTAGGGGGATGGACTGAAGCTTTCTTT. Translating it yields CASSERVGGWTEAFF.

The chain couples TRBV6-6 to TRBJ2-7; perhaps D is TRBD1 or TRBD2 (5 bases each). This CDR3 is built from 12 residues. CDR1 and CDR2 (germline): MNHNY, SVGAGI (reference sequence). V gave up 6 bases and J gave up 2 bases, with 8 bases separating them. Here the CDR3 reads CASRQGPYEQYF. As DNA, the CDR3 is TGTGCCAGCAGGCAGGGACCCTACGAGCAGTACTTC.

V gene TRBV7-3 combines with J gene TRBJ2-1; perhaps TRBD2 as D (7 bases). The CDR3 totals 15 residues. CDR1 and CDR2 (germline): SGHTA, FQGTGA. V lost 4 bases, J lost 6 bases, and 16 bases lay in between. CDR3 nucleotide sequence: TGTGCCAGCAGCTCGCGGGGGCGGGGACCCAATGAGCAGTTCTTC. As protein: CASSSRGRGPNEQFF.

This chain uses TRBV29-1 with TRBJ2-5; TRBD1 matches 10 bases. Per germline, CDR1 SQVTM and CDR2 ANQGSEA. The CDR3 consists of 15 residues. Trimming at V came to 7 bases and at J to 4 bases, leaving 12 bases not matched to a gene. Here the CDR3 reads CSAYPGQGTVETQYF. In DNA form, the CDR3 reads TGCAGCGCCTATCCGGGACAGGGGACAGTAGAGACCCAGTACTTC.

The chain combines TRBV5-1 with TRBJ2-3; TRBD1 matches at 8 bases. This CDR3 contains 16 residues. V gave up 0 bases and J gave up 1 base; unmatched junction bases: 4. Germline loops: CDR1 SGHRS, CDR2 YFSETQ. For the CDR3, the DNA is TGCGCCAGCAGCTTGGAGCCAGGGGGCGGCACAGATACGCAGTATTTT. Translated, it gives CASSLEPGGGTDTQYF. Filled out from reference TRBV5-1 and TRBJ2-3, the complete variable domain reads KAGVTQTPRYLIKTRGQQVTLSCSPISGHRSVSWYQQTPGQGLQFLFEYFSETQRNKGNFPGRFSGRQFSNSRSEMNVSTLELGDSALYLCASSLEPGGGTDTQYFGPGTRLTVL.

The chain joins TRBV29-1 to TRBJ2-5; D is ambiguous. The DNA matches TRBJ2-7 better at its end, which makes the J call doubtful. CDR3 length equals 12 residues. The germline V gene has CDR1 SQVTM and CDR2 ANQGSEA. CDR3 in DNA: TGCAGCGTTGAAGAAGACACCTACGAGCAGTACTTC. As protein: CSVEEDTYEQYF.

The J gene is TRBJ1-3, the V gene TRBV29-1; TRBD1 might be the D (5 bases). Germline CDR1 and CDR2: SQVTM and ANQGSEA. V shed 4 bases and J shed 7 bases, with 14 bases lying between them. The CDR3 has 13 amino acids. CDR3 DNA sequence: TGCAGCGTTGCGGTAGGGACCCAGAACACCATATATTTT. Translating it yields CSVAVGTQNTIYF.

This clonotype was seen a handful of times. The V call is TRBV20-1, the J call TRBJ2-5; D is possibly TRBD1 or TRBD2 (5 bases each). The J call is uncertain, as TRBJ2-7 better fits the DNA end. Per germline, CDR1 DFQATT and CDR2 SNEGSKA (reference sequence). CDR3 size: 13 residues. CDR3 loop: CSARGTRWDEQYF. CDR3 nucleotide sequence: TGCAGTGCTAGGGGGACCCGTTGGGACGAGCAGTACTTC.

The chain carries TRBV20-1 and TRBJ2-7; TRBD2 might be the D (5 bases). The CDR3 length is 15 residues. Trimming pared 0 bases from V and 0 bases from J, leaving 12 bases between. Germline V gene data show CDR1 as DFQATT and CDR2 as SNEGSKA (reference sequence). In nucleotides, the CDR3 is TGCAGTGCTAGAGATCTACACGGGAACTCCTACGAGCAGTACTTC. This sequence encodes CSARDLHGNSYEQYF.

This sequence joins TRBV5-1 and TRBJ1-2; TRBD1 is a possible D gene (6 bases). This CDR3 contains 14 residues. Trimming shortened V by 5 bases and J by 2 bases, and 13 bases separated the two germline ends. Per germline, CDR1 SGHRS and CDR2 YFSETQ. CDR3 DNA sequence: TGCGCCAGCAGACCAGGGGAAAGGAACTATGGCTACACCTTC. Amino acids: CASRPGERNYGYTF.

The CDR3 region is CASTFRGYTEAFF. CDR3 sequence (DNA): TGTGCCAGCACCTTCAGGGGATACACTGAAGCTTTCTTT. The chain carries TRBV12-3 or TRBV12-4 and TRBJ1-1, with a tentative D call TRBD1 (6 bases). Trimming removed 7 bases at V and 3 bases at J, with 12 bases between. The CDR3 loop spans 13 amino acids.